These 8 T cell receptor beta chains were sequenced from one sample in a study of cytomegalovirus exposure and HLA in healthy donors. It was with 60 Vbeta and 13 Jbeta primers that the PCR ran. Only in-frame clones appear in the TCRdb table, and some are missing; sequencing was by immunoSEQ multiplex PCR. The table lists 150,000 to 200,000 clones, around three quarters of them singletons. Sample: PBMCs. The receptors originated from a man aged 25-45 years in good health and CMV-seropositive.

Here the CDR3 reads CASSTDNFLGSPLHF. The CDR3 nucleotides are TGCGCCAGCAGCACGGACAACTTTTTAGGGTCACCCCTCCACTTT. The chain is built from TRBV5-1 and TRBJ1-6; tentatively, D is TRBD1 (5 bases). This CDR3 is built from 15 residues. V lost 4 bases, J lost 10 bases, and 18 bases lay in between. The germline V gene has CDR1 SGHRS and CDR2 YFSETQ.

The rearrangement links TRBV6-5 to TRBJ2-7, with TRBD1 as a possible D gene (5 bases). CDR3 length equals 13 residues. V was pared by 5 bases and J by 0 bases, with 8 bases between. Germline values: CDR1 MNHEY, CDR2 SVGAGI. The CDR3 nucleotides read TGTGCCAGCAGTCGACAGATCTCCTACGAGCAGTACTTC. Its protein is CASSRQISYEQYF.

The rearrangement joins TRBV4-1 to TRBJ2-3, with D unclear. Germline V gene sequence: CDR1 MGHRA, CDR2 YSYEKL. The CDR3 loop spans 16 amino acids. V dropped 0 bases and J dropped 0 bases, with 10 bases sitting between them. The CDR3 reads CASSQEQPTSTDTQYF. CDR3 in DNA: TGCGCCAGCAGCCAAGAACAGCCCACTAGCACAGATACGCAGTATTTT.

As for this clone: One junction end does not reproduce the germline sequence, and a read error may be involved. This chain joins TRBV19 and TRBJ2-2; D unresolved. Germline CDR1 is LNHDA and CDR2 is SQIVND (reference sequence). The CDR3 length is 15 residues. Here the CDR3 reads CASTGSHANAGELFF. The DNA of the CDR3 is TGTGCCAGTACCGGGTCCCACGCGAACGCCGGGGAGCTGTTTTTT.

The chain joins TRBV6-1 to TRBJ1-5, with 7 positions matching TRBD1. In germline, CDR1 is MNHNS, CDR2 SASEGT. The CDR3 sequence is 15 residues long. V shed 2 bases and J 4 bases; nucleotides not matched to a gene: 5. The DNA for the CDR3 is TGTGCCAGCAGTGAAAACAGGGGCCAGAATCAGCCCCAGCATTTT. The encoded protein is CASSENRGQNQPQHF.

There are a few counts of this clone. The chain joins TRBV4-1 to TRBJ1-5; 7 nucleotides line up with TRBD1. The J segment lost 6 bases and the V segment lost 0 bases, leaving 5 bases of the junction unmatched. The CDR3 is 15 residues long. CDR1 is MGHRA and CDR2 is YSYEKL in the germline V gene. CDR3 amino acids: CASSQDSGGSQPQHF. The CDR3 nucleotides read TGCGCCAGCAGCCAAGATTCAGGGGGAAGTCAGCCCCAGCATTTT.

This chain joins TRBV4-1 and TRBJ2-1, with TRBD2 matching over 7 bases. This CDR3 contains 17 residues. V shed 3 bases, J shed 2 bases, and the junction held 10 bases outside the gene matches. CDR1 is MGHRA and CDR2 is YSYEKL in the germline V gene. CDR3 amino acids: CASSQVGLAETYNEQFF. The CDR3 DNA sequence: TGCGCCAGCAGCCAGGTCGGCCTAGCGGAAACCTACAATGAGCAGTTCTTC.

There are a few counts of this clone. The chain carries TRBV14 and TRBJ2-2; 14 nucleotides agree with TRBD2. CDR1 and CDR2 (germline): SGHDN, FVKESK. The CDR3 sequence is 17 residues long. V was clipped by 6 bases and J by 0 bases; unmatched bases: 3. The CDR3: CASRRTSGGPNTGELFF. In DNA form, the CDR3 reads TGTGCCAGCAGACGGACTAGCGGGGGGCCGAACACCGGGGAGCTGTTTTTT.